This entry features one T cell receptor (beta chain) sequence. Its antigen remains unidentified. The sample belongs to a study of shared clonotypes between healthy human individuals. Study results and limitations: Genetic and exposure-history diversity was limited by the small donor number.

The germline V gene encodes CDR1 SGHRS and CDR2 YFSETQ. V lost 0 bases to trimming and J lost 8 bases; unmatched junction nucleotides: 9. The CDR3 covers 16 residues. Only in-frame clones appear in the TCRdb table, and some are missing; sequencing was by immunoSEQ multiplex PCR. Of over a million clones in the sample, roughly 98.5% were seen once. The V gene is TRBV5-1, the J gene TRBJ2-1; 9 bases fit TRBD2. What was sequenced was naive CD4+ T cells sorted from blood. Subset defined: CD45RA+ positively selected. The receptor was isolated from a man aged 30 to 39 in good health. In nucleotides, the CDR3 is TGCGCCAGCAGCTTGGAGACTAGCGGAGCTGGAGATGAGCAGTTCTTC. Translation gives CASSLETSGAGDEQFF.